One and the same sample provided the 16 T cell receptor beta chains below, sequenced in a study of shared clonotypes between healthy human individuals. CD45RO-negative cells were positively selected for CCR7, leaving out terminally differentiated effector memory CD45RA+ cells. Clones were read by immunoSEQ multiplex PCR, and TCRdb kept only the in-frame ones, dropping some. This sample carries 1.5 million to 2.5 million clones, roughly 95% of them seen once, and the ten largest clones take 1.2%. The source material was naive CD8+ T cells sorted from blood. The receptor set was obtained from a young man in good health.

The chain recombines TRBV6-5 with TRBJ1-1, with 8 positions matching TRBD1. Per the germline V gene, CDR1 is MNHEY and CDR2 is SVGAGI. The J segment lost 1 base and the V segment lost 7 bases, leaving 2 bases of the junction unmatched. The CDR3 length is 13 residues. CDR3: CASTDRGNTEAFF. CDR3 nucleotide sequence: TGTGCCAGCACCGACAGGGGGAACACTGAAGCTTTCTTT.

This clone appeared a few times. This sample also contains other DNA sequences that code for the same CDR3. The chain recombines TRBV7-9 with TRBJ2-3; no clear D. The CDR3 has 13 amino acids. V was shortened by 1 base and J by 3 bases, with 5 bases between the two germline ends. CDR1 is SEHNR and CDR2 is FQNEAQ in the germline V gene (reference sequence). The CDR3 bases are TGTGCCAGCAGCTTAGGGGGTACAGATACGCAGTATTTT. The encoded protein is CASSLGGTDTQYF.

The genes are TRBV5-6 and TRBJ1-2; a possible D gene is TRBD1 (6 bases). V lost 4 bases to trimming and J lost 7 bases, with 17 bases between them. The CDR3 contains 14 residues. The germline V gene encodes CDR1 SGHDT and CDR2 YYEEEE. The CDR3 here is CASSLLGGSIGYTF. In DNA, the CDR3 is TGTGCCAGCAGCCTCTTGGGGGGCTCTATTGGCTACACCTTC.

The chain couples TRBV4-3 to TRBJ1-2; 9 nucleotides align to TRBD1. CDR3 length: 13 amino acids. CDR1 LGHNA and CDR2 YSLEER come from the germline V gene. The junction had 5 bases not matched to a gene; V was cut back by 4 bases and J by 8 bases. Here the CDR3 reads CASSPRQGEGYTF. The DNA for the CDR3 is TGCGCCAGCAGCCCCCGACAGGGGGAGGGCTACACCTTC.

The V gene is TRBV19, the J gene TRBJ1-6; D gene ambiguous. The ends were cut back, 5 bases at V and 7 bases at J, with 18 bases in the middle. The CDR3 has 16 amino acids. The germline V gene has CDR1 LNHDA and CDR2 SQIVND (reference sequence). DNA of the CDR3: TGTGCCAGTAGTTTCGCACAGTTTCCCGACAATTCACCCCTCCACTTT. This encodes CASSFAQFPDNSPLHF.

V usage is TRBV6-5 and J usage is TRBJ2-2; D remains unclear. Trimming took off 4 bases at V and 1 base at J, with 1 base between the two ends. Germline assignment: CDR1 MNHEY and CDR2 SVGAGI. The CDR3 sequence is 12 residues long. CDR3 loop: CASSWNTGELFF. CDR3 nucleotides: TGTGCCAGCAGTTGGAACACCGGGGAGCTGTTTTTT.

The V call is TRBV7-6, the J call TRBJ2-1; 7 bases line up with TRBD2. The germline gives CDR1 SGHVS, CDR2 FNYEAQ. Trimming cost V 5 bases and J 3 bases; bases outside gene matches: 4. The CDR3 has 14 amino acids. Written as DNA, the CDR3 is TGTGCCAGCAGCCGGGGGGTACTCTACAATGAGCAGTTCTTC. Its protein product is CASSRGVLYNEQFF.

This chain connects TRBV29-1 to TRBJ1-2; 8 bases align to TRBD1. Trimming took 3 bases from V and 1 from J; bases not matched to a gene: 4. The CDR3 has 14 amino acids. Germline CDR1 is SQVTM and CDR2 is ANQGSEA. The CDR3 is CSVEDRADNYGYTF. CDR3 nucleotides: TGCAGCGTTGAGGACAGGGCCGATAACTATGGCTACACCTTC.

This chain connects TRBV13 to TRBJ1-6; D is ambiguous. V gave up 2 bases and J gave up 6 bases, with 8 bases separating them. The germline V gene encodes CDR1 PRHDT and CDR2 FYEKMQ (reference sequence). The CDR3 is 14 residues long. DNA for the CDR3: TGTGCCAGCAGCTTACGGTTCTCTAATTCACCCCTCCACTTT. As protein: CASSLRFSNSPLHF.

The chain recombines TRBV2 with TRBJ2-3; TRBD2 matches at 7 bases. This CDR3 is built from 14 residues. The germline V gene has CDR1 SNHLY and CDR2 FYNNEI. V lost 6 bases, J lost 2 bases, and 5 bases stayed unmatched. The CDR3 DNA is TGTGCCAGCAGATCGGGGGACTACACAGATACGCAGTATTTT. It is translated as CASRSGDYTDTQYF.

To note about this clone: The sample contains more than one DNA sequence encoding this CDR3. The gene calls are TRBV27 and TRBJ2-7; 8 bases match TRBD1. This CDR3 has 16 amino acids. The germline CDR1 and CDR2 sequences are MNHEY and SMNVEV (reference sequence). Trimming took 4 bases from V and 0 from J; bases not matched to a gene: 8. DNA of the CDR3: TGTGCCAGCAGTTCATCTACGGGACAGGTCTCCTACGAGCAGTACTTC. Translating gives CASSSSTGQVSYEQYF.

A word on this clone: Different DNA sequences within this sample yield the same CDR3. This sequence joins TRBV7-9 and TRBJ2-2; 11 bases map to TRBD2. The CDR3 has 15 residues. Germline CDR1 SEHNR, CDR2 FQNEAQ (reference sequence). V was clipped by 5 bases and J by 3 bases; unmatched bases: 2. For the CDR3, the DNA is TGTGCCAGCAGCCCACTAGCGGGGGACACCGGGGAGCTGTTTTTT. Its translation is CASSPLAGDTGELFF.

The chain links TRBV4-3 to TRBJ2-2; 7 nucleotides agree with TRBD1. Germline trimming cut 2 bases from V and 4 bases from J; bases unmatched to any gene: 1. Per germline, CDR1 LGHNA and CDR2 YSLEER. CDR3 length: 14 amino acids. CDR3 nucleotide sequence: TGCGCCAGCAGCCAATACAGGGGCACCGGGGAGCTGTTTTTT. This gives the protein CASSQYRGTGELFF.

The rearrangement links TRBV28 to TRBJ1-4; D uncertain. This CDR3 comprises 15 residues. Germline V gene data show CDR1 as MDHEN and CDR2 as SYDVKM. V gave up 3 bases and J gave up 7 bases, with 15 bases separating them. CDR3 sequence reads: CASSLTYGRGEKLFF. In DNA form, the CDR3 reads TGTGCCAGCAGTTTGACCTACGGGCGGGGTGAAAAACTGTTTTTT.

The chain uses TRBV5-6 and TRBJ1-4; D possibly corresponds to TRBD1 (6 bases). Trimming took 4 bases from V and 5 from J, leaving 15 bases between them. Germline loops: CDR1 SGHDT, CDR2 YYEEEE. The CDR3 is made up of 15 amino acids. CDR3 DNA: TGTGCCAGCAGCCCAGCGGGGGCGGTAAATGAAAAACTGTTTTTT. Protein sequence: CASSPAGAVNEKLFF.

The rearrangement uses TRBV7-9 and TRBJ2-1, with 10 nucleotides matching TRBD2. CDR3 length: 14 residues. The germline gives CDR1 SEHNR, CDR2 FQNEAQ (reference sequence). The V segment lost 6 bases and the J segment 9 bases; nucleotides outside the gene matches: 8. In DNA, the CDR3 is TGTGCCAGCAGGTCCACTAGCGGGGAGTCTGAGCAGTTCTTC. Its translation: CASRSTSGESEQFF.